This TCR beta chain is drawn from a study of blood T cell repertoires in COVID-19. Study as a whole: Acute-phase and convalescent COVID-19 samples originated in the United States, Italy and Spain. T cells, B-cell-depleted T cells, or PBMCs supplied cDNA or gDNA.

In the authors' workflow: Amplification of reference gene primers was used by the study to estimate nucleated cell counts. Data came from immunoSEQ multiplex PCR; TCRdb stores just in-frame clones and leaves some out. For V, J and clone size, that table is used; D and trimming come from the DNA. The sample shows roughly 230,000 clones, about 83% of them seen only once. The CDR3 is made up of 17 amino acids. J gave up 2 bases and V 0 bases, and 10 bases lay outside the gene matches. From germline, CDR1 is SGHRS and CDR2 YFSETQ. The material sequenced was peripheral blood. The genes are TRBV5-1 and TRBJ1-1; 7 bases are shared with TRBD1. The TCR was taken from a human donor in a cohort sampled during active COVID-19. CDR3 sequence (DNA): TGCGCCAGCAGCTTGGGCCGACGACAGGGTTTTAACACTGAAGCTTTCTTT. It translates to CASSLGRRQGFNTEAFF.